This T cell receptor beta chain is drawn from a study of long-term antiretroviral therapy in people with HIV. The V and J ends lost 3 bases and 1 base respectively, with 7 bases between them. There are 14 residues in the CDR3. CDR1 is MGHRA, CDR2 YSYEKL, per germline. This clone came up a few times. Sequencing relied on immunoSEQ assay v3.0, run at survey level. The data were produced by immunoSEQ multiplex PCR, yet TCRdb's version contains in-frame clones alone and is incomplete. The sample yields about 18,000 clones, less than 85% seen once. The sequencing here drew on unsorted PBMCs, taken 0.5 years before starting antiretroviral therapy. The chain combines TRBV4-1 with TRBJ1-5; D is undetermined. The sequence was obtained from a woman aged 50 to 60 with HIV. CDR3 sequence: CASSHVMSNQPQHF. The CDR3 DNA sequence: TGCGCCAGCAGCCACGTGATGAGCAATCAGCCCCAGCATTTT.